This passage covers 9 T cell receptor beta chains from one sample sequenced in a study of blood T cell repertoires in COVID-19. Sequencing used immunoSEQ multiplex PCR; TCRdb keeps in-frame clones, though not all of them. Found here are about 70,000 clones, roughly 84% of them singletons; the top ten hold roughly 30%. Source material: peripheral blood. The receptors originated from a woman aged 80 or over with active or convalescent COVID-19.

This clone came up a few times. The rearrangement joins TRBV11-3 to TRBJ1-1, with D unresolved. Trimming cost V 1 base and J 14 bases, with 14 bases left between them. The CDR3 contains 12 residues. From germline, CDR1 is SGHNT and CDR2 YENEEA. The CDR3 DNA reads as TGTGCCAGCAGCTTAGCTAGTAGCGGTTTGTTCTTT. The encoded protein is CASSLASSGLFF.

The V and J genes are TRBV27 and TRBJ1-2, with no clear D. The ends were cut back, 0 bases at V and 3 bases at J, with 14 bases in the middle. The CDR3 has 16 amino acids. CDR1 MNHEY and CDR2 SMNVEV come from the germline V gene (reference sequence). The CDR3, as DNA: TGTGCCAGCAGTTTATCTGGCAGGAGGCCCGACTATGGCTACACCTTC. Translation gives CASSLSGRRPDYGYTF.

The rearrangement joins TRBV11-3 to TRBJ2-3; D perhaps matches TRBD2 (6 bases). The CDR3 spans 16 residues. V shed 5 bases and J shed 0 bases, with 15 bases lying between them. CDR1 is SGHNT and CDR2 is YENEEA in the germline V gene. The CDR3 DNA follows: TGTGCCAGCAGCGCGGGGACTCCCGGAAGCACAGATACGCAGTATTTT. It yields the protein CASSAGTPGSTDTQYF.

V gene TRBV11-3 combines with J gene TRBJ2-7, with 7 bases lining up with TRBD1. Germline CDR1 and CDR2: SGHNT and YENEEA. V dropped 5 bases and J dropped 2; count of bases not matched to a gene: 3. The CDR3 runs to 13 residues. The CDR3 DNA follows: TGTGCCAGCAGCGTAGGGGGCGCCTACGAGCAGTACTTC. This codes for CASSVGGAYEQYF.

The rearrangement joins TRBV28 to TRBJ1-5; TRBD1 aligns across 7 bases. Germline CDR1 is MDHEN and CDR2 is SYDVKM. CDR3 length equals 17 residues. Germline trimming cut 6 bases from V and 3 bases from J; bases unmatched to any gene: 14. The chain's CDR3 is CASRTTGGGDDNQPQHF. CDR3 sequence (DNA): TGTGCCAGCAGAACCACTGGAGGGGGCGATGACAATCAGCCCCAGCATTTT.

This rearrangement joins TRBV9 to TRBJ2-4; 12 bases are a match to TRBD1. V shed 5 bases and J 1 base; nucleotides not matched to a gene: 7. This CDR3 has 17 residues. CDR1 and CDR2 from the germline V gene are SGDLS and YYNGEE. The CDR3 here is CASSAGQGALAKNIQYF. The CDR3, as DNA: TGTGCCAGCAGTGCGGGACAGGGGGCTTTGGCCAAAAACATTCAGTACTTC.

The chain is built from TRBV5-1 and TRBJ2-2, with 7 bases lining up with TRBD1. Per the germline V gene, CDR1 is SGHRS and CDR2 is YFSETQ. After removal of 1 base from V and 6 bases from J, the junction contained 0 bases not matched to a gene. CDR3 length: 13 residues. CDR3 coding DNA: TGCGCCAGCAGCTTGCAGGGGGCCGGGGAGCTGTTTTTT. Encoded protein: CASSLQGAGELFF.

The chain has TRBV30 and TRBJ1-2; TRBD1 matches at 11 bases. Germline V gene data show CDR1 as GTSNPN and CDR2 as SVGIG (reference sequence). The CDR3 is made up of 14 amino acids. The V gene end was trimmed by 8 bases and the J gene end by 8 bases; junction bases not matched to a gene: 13. The CDR3 here is CARSTGQGGTGYTF. The CDR3 DNA is TGTGCCCGCTCTACGGGACAGGGGGGGACCGGCTACACCTTC.

The CDR3, as DNA: TGTGCCAGCAGTTACTCGGGCGATGGCTACACCTTC. Translating gives CASSYSGDGYTF. V gene TRBV6-2 or TRBV6-3 combines with J gene TRBJ1-2; no clear D gene. The germline V gene encodes CDR1 MNHEY and CDR2 SVGEGT. The CDR3 runs to 12 residues. The V gene lost 0 bases and the J gene lost 6 bases, with 5 bases spanning the gap.